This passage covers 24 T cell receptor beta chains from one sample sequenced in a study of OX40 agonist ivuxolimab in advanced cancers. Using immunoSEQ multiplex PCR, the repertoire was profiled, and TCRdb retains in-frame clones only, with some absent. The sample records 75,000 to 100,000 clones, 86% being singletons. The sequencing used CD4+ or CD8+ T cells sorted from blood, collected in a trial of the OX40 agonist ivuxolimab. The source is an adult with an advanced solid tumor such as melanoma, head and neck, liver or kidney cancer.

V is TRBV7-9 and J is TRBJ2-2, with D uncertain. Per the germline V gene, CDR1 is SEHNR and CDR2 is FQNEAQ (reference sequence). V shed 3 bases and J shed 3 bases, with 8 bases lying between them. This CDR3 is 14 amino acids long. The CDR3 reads CASSFETYTGELFF. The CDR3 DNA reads TGTGCCAGCAGCTTCGAGACCTACACCGGGGAGCTGTTTTTT.

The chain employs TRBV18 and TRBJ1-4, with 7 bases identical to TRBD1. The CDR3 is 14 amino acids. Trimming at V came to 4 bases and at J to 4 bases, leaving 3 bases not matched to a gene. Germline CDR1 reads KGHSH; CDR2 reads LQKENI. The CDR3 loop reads CASSRTGNNEKLFF. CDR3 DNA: TGTGCCAGCTCACGGACAGGAAATAATGAAAAACTGTTTTTT.

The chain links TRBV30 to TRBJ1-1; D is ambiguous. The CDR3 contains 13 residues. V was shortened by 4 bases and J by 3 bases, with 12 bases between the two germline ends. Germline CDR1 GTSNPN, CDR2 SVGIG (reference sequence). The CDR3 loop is CAWMPQSDTEAFF. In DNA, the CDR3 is TGTGCCTGGATGCCTCAGTCGGACACTGAAGCTTTCTTT.

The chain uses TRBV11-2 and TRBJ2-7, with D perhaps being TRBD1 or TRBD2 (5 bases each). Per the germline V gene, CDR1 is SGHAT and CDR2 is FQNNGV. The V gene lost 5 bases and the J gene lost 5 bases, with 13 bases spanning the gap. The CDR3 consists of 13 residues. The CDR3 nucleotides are TGTGCCAGCAGCATCGGGACGGTAAACGAGCAGTACTTC. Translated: CASSIGTVNEQYF.

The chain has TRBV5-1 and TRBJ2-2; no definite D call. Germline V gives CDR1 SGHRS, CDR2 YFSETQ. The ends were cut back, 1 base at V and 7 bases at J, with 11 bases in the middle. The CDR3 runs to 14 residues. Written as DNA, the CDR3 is TGCGCCAGCAGCTTGAAGGGTCCAGGCGGGGAGCTGTTTTTT. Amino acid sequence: CASSLKGPGGELFF.

This CDR3 reads CASSEGAGGCYEQYF. DNA of the CDR3: TGTGCCAGCAGTGAAGGGGCAGGGGGTTGCTACGAGCAGTACTTC. V gene TRBV25-1 combines with J gene TRBJ2-7, with 7 bases lining up with TRBD1. J was trimmed by 3 bases and V by 2 bases; bases with no gene match: 7. The CDR3 loop spans 15 amino acids. CDR1 and CDR2 from the germline V gene are MGHDK and SYGVNS.

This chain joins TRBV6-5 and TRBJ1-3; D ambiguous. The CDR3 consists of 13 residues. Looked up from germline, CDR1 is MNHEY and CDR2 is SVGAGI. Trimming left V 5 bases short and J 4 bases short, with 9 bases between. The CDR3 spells CASSAQWGNTIYF. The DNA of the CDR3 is TGTGCCAGCAGTGCTCAATGGGGAAACACCATATATTTT.

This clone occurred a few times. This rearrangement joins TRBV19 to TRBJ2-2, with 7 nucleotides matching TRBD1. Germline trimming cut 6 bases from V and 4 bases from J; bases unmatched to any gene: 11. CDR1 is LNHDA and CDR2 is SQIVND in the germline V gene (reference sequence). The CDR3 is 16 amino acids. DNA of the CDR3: TGTGCCAGTAGCCAGAACCGGGACAGAATCACCGGGGAGCTGTTTTTT. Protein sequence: CASSQNRDRITGELFF.

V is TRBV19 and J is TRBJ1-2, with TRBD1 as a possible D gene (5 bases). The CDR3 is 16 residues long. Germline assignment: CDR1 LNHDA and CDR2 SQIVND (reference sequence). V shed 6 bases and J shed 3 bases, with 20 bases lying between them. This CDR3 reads CASSPTPRVVDYGYTF. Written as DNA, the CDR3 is TGTGCCAGTAGCCCGACCCCCAGGGTTGTCGACTATGGCTACACCTTC. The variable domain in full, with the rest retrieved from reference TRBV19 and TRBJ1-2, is DGGITQSPKYLFRKEGQNVTLSCEQNLNHDAMYWYRQDPGQGLRLIYYSQIVNDFQKGDIAEGYSVSREKKESFPLTVTSAQKNPTAFYLCASSPTPRVVDYGYTFGSGTRLTVV.

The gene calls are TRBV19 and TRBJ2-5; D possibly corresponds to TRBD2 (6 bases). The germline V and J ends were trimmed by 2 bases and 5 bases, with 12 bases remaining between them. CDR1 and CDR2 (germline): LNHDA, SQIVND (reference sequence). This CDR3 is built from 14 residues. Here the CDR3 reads CASSISQGGETQYF. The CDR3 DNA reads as TGTGCCAGTAGTATATCTCAGGGAGGCGAGACCCAGTACTTC.

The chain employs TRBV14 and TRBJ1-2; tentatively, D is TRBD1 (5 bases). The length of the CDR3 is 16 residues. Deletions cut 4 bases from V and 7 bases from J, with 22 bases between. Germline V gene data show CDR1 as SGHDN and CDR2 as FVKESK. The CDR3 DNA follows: TGTGCCAGCAGCCGGTTCCCCGGGCAGGGCGCAATTGGCTACACCTTC. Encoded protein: CASSRFPGQGAIGYTF.

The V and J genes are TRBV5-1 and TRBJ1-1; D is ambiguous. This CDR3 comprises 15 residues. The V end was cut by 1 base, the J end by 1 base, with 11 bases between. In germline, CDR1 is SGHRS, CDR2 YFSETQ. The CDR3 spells CASSLLGPTNTEAFF. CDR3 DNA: TGCGCCAGCAGCTTGCTTGGGCCGACGAACACTGAAGCTTTCTTT. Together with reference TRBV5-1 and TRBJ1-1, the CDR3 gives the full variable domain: KAGVTQTPRYLIKTRGQQVTLSCSPISGHRSVSWYQQTPGQGLQFLFEYFSETQRNKGNFPGRFSGRQFSNSRSEMNVSTLELGDSALYLCASSLLGPTNTEAFFGQGTRLTVV.

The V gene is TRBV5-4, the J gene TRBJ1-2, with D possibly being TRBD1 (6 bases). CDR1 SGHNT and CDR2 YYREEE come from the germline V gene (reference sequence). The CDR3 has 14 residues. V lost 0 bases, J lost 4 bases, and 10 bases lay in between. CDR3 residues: CASSLGDKSYGYTF. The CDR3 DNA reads TGTGCCAGCAGCTTGGGGGACAAGTCCTATGGCTACACCTTC.

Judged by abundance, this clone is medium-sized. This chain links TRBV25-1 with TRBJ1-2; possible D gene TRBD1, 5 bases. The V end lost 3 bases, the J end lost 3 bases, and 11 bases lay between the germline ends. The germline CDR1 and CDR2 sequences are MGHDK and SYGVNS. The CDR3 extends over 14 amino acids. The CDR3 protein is CASSEVGVYYGYTF. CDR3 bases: TGTGCCAGCAGTGAGGTGGGGGTATACTATGGCTACACCTTC.

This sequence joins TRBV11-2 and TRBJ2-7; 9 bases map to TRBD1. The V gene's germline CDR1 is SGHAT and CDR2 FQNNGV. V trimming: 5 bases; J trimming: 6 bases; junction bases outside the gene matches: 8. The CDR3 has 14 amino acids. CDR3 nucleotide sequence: TGTGCCAGCAGCCAAGGGACAGGGCCGTTCGAGCAGTACTTC. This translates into CASSQGTGPFEQYF.

CDR3 DNA sequence: TGTGCCAGCAGCTTAGCGGACCGCCGAGTTCATGAGCAGTTCTTC. Translating gives CASSLADRRVHEQFF. The chain uses TRBV7-2 and TRBJ2-1, with D unclear. The CDR3 spans 15 residues. Trimming left V 0 bases short and J 8 bases short, with 14 bases between. Germline lookup yields CDR1 SGHTA and CDR2 FQGNSA.

In nucleotides, the CDR3 is TGTGCCAGCAGTTACTCGAGGGCGGAGCCTCCCTTCAACTATGGCTACACCTTC. This codes for CASSYSRAEPPFNYGYTF. The gene calls are TRBV27 and TRBJ1-2; D unclear. The CDR3 loop spans 18 amino acids. The V gene's germline CDR1 is MNHEY and CDR2 SMNVEV (reference sequence). Trimming removed 4 bases at V and 2 bases at J, with 23 bases between.

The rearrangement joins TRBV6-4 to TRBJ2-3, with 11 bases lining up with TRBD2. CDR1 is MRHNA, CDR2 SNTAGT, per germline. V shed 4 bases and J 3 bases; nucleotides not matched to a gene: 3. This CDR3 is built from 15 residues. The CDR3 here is CASSATSGGTDTQYF. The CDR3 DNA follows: TGTGCCAGCAGTGCTACTAGCGGGGGAACAGATACGCAGTATTTT.

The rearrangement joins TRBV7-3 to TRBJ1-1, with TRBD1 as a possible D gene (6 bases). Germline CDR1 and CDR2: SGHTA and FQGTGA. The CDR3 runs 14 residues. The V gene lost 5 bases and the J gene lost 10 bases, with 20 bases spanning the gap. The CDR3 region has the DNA TGTGCCAGCAGCCGGCAAGGGGGACAAGGGGCAGCTTTCTTT. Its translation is CASSRQGGQGAAFF.

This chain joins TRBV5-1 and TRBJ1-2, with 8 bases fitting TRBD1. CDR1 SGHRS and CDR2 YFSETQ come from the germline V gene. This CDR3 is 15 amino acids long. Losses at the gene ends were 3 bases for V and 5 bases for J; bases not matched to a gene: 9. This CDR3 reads CASSYGGTGGYGYTF. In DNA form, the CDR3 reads TGCGCCAGCAGCTACGGAGGAACAGGGGGATATGGCTACACCTTC.

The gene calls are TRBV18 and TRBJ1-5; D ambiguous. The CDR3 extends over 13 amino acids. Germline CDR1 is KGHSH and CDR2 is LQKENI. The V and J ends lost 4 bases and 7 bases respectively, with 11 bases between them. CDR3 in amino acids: CASSRIALQPQHF. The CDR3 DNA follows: TGTGCCAGCTCACGTATAGCGCTCCAGCCCCAGCATTTT.

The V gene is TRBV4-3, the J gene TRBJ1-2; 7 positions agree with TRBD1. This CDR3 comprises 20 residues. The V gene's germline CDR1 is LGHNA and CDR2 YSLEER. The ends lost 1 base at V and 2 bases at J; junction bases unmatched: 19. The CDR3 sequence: CASSQVFLAGRRGENYGYTF. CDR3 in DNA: TGCGCCAGCAGCCAAGTCTTTTTGGCCGGCCGCAGGGGGGAAAACTATGGCTACACCTTC.

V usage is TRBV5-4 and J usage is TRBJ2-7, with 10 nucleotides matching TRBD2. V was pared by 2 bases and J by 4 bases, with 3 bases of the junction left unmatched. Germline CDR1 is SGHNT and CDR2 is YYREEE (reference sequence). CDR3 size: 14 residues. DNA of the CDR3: TGTGCCAGCAGCTTCAAGCGGGAGGGGTACGAGCAGTACTTC. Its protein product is CASSFKREGYEQYF.

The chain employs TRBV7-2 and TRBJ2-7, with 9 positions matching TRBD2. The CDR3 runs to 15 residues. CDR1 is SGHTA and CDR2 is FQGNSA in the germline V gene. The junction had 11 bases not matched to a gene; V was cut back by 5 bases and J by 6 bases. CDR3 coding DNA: TGTGCCAGCAGCGCCATAGCGGGAGAATCTGGCGAGCAGTACTTC. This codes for CASSAIAGESGEQYF.